This TCR beta chain was obtained from a study of blood T cell repertoires in COVID-19. As for the study in general: Acute and convalescent COVID-19 specimens originated in the United States, Italy and Spain.

Measured with immunoSEQ multiplex PCR; TCRdb has only the in-frame clones, and not every one. This sample has some 140,000 clones; around 79% occur once, and the top ten carry approximately 1.8%. V was shortened by 1 base and J by 5 bases, with 14 bases between the two germline ends. CDR1 and CDR2 from the germline V gene are LGHNA and YNFKEQ. The CDR3 is 15 amino acids. The count of this clone is one. The sample comprised peripheral blood. J is TRBJ1-1 and V is TRBV4-2, with a tentative D call TRBD1 (5 bases). The TCR sequence derives from a man at least 80 years old with acute or convalescent COVID-19. CDR3 amino acids: CASSQVGLQETEAFF. DNA of the CDR3: TGTGCCAGCAGCCAAGTGGGGCTTCAGGAAACTGAAGCTTTCTTT.